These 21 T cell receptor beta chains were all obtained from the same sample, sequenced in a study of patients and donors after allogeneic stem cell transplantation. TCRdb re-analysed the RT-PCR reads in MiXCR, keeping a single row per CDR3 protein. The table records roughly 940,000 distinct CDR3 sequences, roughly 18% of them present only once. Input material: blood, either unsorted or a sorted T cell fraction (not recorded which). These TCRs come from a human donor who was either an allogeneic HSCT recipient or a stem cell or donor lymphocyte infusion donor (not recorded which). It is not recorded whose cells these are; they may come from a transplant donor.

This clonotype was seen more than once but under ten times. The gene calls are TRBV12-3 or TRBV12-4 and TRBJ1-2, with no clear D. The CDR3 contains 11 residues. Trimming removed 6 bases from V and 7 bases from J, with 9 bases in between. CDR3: CASSRKSGYTF. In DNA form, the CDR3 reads TGTGCCAGCAGCAGGAAGTCTGGCTACACCTTC.

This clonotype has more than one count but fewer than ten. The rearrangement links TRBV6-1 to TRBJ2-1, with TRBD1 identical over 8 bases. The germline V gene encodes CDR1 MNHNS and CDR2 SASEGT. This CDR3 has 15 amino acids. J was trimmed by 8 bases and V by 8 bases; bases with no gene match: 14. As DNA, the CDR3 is TGTGCCAGCGGTCGACAGGGGAAATTCAGCCATGAGCAGTTCTTC. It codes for CASGRQGKFSHEQFF.

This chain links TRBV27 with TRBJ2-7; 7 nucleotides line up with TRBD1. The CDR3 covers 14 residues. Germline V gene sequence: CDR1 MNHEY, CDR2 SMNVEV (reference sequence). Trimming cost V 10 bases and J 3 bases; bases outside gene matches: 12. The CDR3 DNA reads TGTGCCATCACCCCGGGACAGTCGAGCTACGAGCAGTACTTC. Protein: CAITPGQSSYEQYF.

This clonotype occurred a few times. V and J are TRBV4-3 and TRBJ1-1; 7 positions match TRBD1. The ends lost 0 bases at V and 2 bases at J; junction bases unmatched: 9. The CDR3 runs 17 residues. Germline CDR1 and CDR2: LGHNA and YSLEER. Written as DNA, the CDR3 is TGCGCCAGCAGCCAAGAACTCTTCGACAGGGACAACACTGAAGCTTTCTTT. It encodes CASSQELFDRDNTEAFF.

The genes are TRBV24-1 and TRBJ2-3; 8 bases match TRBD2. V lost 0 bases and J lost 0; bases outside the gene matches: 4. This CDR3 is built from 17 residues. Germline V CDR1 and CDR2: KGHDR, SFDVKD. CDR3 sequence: CATSDLSGGSSTDTQYF. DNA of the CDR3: TGTGCCACCAGTGATTTGAGCGGGGGCTCTAGCACAGATACGCAGTATTTT.

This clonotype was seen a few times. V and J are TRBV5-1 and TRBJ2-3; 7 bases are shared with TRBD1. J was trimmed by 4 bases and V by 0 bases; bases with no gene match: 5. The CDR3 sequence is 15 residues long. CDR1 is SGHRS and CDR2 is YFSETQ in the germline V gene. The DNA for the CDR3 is TGCGCCAGCAGCTTGGGACAGGGATTGTCAGATACGCAGTATTTT. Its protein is CASSLGQGLSDTQYF.

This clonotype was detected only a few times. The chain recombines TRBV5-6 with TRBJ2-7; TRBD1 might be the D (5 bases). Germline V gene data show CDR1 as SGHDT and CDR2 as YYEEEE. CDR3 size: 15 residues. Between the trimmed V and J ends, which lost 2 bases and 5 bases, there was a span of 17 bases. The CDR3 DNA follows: TGTGCCAGCAGCTTCTCGGTCAGGGTTCGTGACGAGCAGTACTTC. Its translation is CASSFSVRVRDEQYF. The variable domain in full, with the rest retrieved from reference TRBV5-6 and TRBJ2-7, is DAGVTQSPTHLIKTRGQQVTLRCSPKSGHDTVSWYQQALGQGPQFIFQYYEEEERQRGNFPDRFSGHQFPNYSSELNVNALLLGDSALYLCASSFSVRVRDEQYFGPGTRLTVT.

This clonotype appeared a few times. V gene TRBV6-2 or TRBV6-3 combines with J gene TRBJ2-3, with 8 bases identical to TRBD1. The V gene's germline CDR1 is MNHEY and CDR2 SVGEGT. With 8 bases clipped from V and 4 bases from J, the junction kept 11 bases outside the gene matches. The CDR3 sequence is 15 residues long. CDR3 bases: TGTGCCAGCGGGGCCTTAGCAGGGGGCCCAGATACGCAGTATTTT. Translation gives CASGALAGGPDTQYF.

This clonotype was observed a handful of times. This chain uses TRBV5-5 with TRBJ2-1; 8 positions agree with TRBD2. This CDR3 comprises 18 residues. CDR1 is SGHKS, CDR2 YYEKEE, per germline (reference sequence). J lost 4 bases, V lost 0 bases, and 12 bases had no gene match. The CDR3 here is CASSLARERTSKYNEQFF. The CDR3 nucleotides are TGTGCCAGCAGCTTGGCCAGGGAGAGGACTAGCAAGTACAATGAGCAGTTCTTC.

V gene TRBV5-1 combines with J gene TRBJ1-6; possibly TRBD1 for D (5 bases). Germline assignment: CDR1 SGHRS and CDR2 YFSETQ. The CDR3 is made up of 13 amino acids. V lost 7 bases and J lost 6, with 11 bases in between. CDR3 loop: CASGAGFNSPLHF. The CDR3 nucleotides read TGCGCCAGCGGGGCAGGGTTTAATTCACCCCTCCACTTT.

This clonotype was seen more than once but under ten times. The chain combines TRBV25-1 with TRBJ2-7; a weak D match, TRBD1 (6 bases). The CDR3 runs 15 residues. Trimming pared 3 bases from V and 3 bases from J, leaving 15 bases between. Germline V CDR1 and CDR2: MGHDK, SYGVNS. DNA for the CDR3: TGTGCCAGCAGTGACACCACGGACAGATACTACGAGCAGTACTTC. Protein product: CASSDTTDRYYEQYF.

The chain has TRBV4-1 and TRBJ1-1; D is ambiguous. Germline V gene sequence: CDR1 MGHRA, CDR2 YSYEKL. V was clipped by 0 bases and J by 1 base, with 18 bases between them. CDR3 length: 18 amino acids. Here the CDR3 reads CASSQEKAAPTRNTEAFF. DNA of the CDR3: TGCGCCAGCAGCCAAGAAAAGGCAGCCCCTACTAGGAACACTGAAGCTTTCTTT.

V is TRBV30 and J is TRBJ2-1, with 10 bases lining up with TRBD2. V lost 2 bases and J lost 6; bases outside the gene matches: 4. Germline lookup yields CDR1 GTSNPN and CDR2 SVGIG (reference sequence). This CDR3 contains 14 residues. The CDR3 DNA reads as TGTGCCTGGAGTCGGCTAGCGGGAGTCAATGAGCAGTTCTTC. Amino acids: CAWSRLAGVNEQFF.

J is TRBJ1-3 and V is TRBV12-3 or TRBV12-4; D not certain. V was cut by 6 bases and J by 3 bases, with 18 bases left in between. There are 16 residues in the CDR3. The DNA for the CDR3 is TGTGCCAGCAGACTTCGAACATCGTCCCATGGAAACACCATATATTTT. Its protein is CASRLRTSSHGNTIYF.

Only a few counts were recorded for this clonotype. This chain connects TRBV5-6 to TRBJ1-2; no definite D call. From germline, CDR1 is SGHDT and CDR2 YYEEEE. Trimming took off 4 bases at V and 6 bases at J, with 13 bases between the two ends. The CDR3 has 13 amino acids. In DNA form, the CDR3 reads TGTGCCAGCAGCCTTGCGAGTAGGGATGGCTACACCTTC. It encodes CASSLASRDGYTF.

Here the CDR3 reads CAIRADIYTEAFF. DNA of the CDR3: TGTGCCATCAGAGCGGACATCTACACTGAAGCTTTCTTT. J is TRBJ1-1 and V is TRBV10-3, with D perhaps TRBD1 (5 bases). Germline V lookup: CDR1 ENHRY, CDR2 SYGVKD. Trimming pared 6 bases from V and 3 bases from J, leaving 11 bases between. The CDR3 extends over 13 amino acids.

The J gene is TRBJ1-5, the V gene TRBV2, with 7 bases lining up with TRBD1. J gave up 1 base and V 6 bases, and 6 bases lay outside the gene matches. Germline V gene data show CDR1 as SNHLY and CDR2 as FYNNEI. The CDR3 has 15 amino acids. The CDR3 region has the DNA TGTGCCAGCAGAGGGGGGACAGCAAGCAATCAGCCCCAGCATTTT. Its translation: CASRGGTASNQPQHF. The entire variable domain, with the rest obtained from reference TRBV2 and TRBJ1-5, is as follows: EPEVTQTPSHQVTQMGQEVILRCVPISNHLYFYWYRQILGQKVEFLVSFYNNEISEKSEIFDDQFSVERPDGSNFTLKIRSTKLEDSAMYFCASRGGTASNQPQHFGDGTRLSIL.

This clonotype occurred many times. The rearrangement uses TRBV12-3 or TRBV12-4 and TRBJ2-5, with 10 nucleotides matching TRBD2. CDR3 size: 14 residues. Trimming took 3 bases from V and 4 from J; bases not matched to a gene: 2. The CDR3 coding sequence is TGTGCCAGCAGTTTTCTAGCGGGGGTAGAGACCCAGTACTTC. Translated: CASSFLAGVETQYF.

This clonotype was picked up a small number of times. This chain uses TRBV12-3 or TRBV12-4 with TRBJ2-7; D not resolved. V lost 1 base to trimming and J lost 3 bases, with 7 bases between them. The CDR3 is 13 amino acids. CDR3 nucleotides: TGTGCCAGCAGTTTAGATACTTTCTACGAGCAGTACTTC. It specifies CASSLDTFYEQYF.

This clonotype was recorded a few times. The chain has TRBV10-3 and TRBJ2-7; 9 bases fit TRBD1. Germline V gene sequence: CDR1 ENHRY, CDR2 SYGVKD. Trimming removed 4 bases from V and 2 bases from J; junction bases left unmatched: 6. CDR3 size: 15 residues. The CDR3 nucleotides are TGTGCCATCAGTGCCCGACAGGGGGAAACCTACGAGCAGTACTTC. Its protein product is CAISARQGETYEQYF.

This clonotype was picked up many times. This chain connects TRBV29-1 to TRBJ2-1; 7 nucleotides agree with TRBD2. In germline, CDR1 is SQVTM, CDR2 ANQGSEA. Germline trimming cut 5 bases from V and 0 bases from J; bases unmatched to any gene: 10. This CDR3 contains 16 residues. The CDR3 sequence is CSVIVGRGSSYNEQFF. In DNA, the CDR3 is TGCAGCGTTATTGTGGGGCGGGGGAGCTCCTACAATGAGCAGTTCTTC.